This is a list of T cell receptor beta chains from one sample in a study of T cell changes during pregnancy in multiple sclerosis. The protocol was immunoSEQ multiplex PCR, while the TCRdb copy is restricted to in-frame clones and leaves out a portion. The sample lists roughly 40,000 clones; almost 95% were seen once. Sequenced here: CD4+ T cells from peripheral blood mononuclear cells, sampled before pregnancy. The receptors come from a female donor with multiple sclerosis, enrolled in a pregnancy study. Both conserved end residues are part of each CDR3. The order of the fields is V gene, J gene, D gene, clone size, CDR3 DNA, CDR3 protein. The D gene is left open where the match is weak. Size is omitted from some rows. Given values are once, few, many or a class for expanded clones.

V: TRBV25-1
J: TRBJ1-1
D: TRBD1
size: -
DNA: TGTGCCAGCAGGCCACCCGGGACAGGGGGAAACACTGAAGCTTTCTTT
CDR3: CASRPPGTGGNTEAFF

V: TRBV10-3
J: TRBJ2-1
D: TRBD2
size: -
DNA: TGTGCCGCTCGCAGCGGGGGGCGATCCAATGAGCAGTTCTTC
CDR3: CAARSGGRSNEQFF

V: TRBV30
J: TRBJ1-3
D: -
size: -
DNA: TGTGCCTGGAGTACCGGGAGCTCTGGAAACACCATATATTTT
CDR3: CAWSTGSSGNTIYF

V: TRBV23-1
J: TRBJ2-1
D: -
size: -
DNA: TGCGCCAGCAGTCAATCGGACAGGGAGGGAGAGCAGTTCTTC
CDR3: CASSQSDREGEQFF

V: TRBV5-8
J: TRBJ2-5
D: TRBD1
size: -
DNA: TGTGCCAGCAGTTTGGGGACAGCTGGTACCCAGTACTTC
CDR3: CASSLGTAGTQYF

V: TRBV5-6
J: TRBJ2-1
D: TRBD1
size: -
DNA: TGTGCCAGCAGCAACAGGGGAACCTACAATGAGCAGTTCTTC
CDR3: CASSNRGTYNEQFF

V: TRBV7-9
J: TRBJ1-5
D: -
size: -
DNA: TGTGCCAGCAGCTTAGAAGGGGGTACCAATCAGCCCCAGCATTTT
CDR3: CASSLEGGTNQPQHF

V: TRBV9
J: TRBJ1-1
D: -
size: once
DNA: TGTGCCAGCAGCGTGTCGGTGAACACTGAAGCTTTCTTT
CDR3: CASSVSVNTEAFF

V: TRBV28
J: TRBJ1-1
D: TRBD1
size: -
DNA: TGTGCCAGTAGGAACAGGGGATTCCGAGCTTTCTTT
CDR3: CASRNRGFRAFF

V: TRBV5-1
J: TRBJ2-7
D: TRBD1
size: -
DNA: TGCGCCAGCAGCCCCGAAACAGGGGGAGAGCAGTACTTC
CDR3: CASSPETGGEQYF

V: TRBV7-8
J: TRBJ2-4
D: -
size: -
DNA: TGTGCCAGCAGCTTAGTAATCCCTAGCGTACAAAACATTCAGTACTTC
CDR3: CASSLVIPSVQNIQYF

V: TRBV27
J: TRBJ1-2
D: -
size: -
DNA: TGTGCCAGCAGTTTACAGGTATCTAACGGCTACACCTTC
CDR3: CASSLQVSNGYTF

V: TRBV9
J: TRBJ1-2
D: -
size: -
DNA: TGTGCCAGCAGCGCCTCAGGACAGCTAATTGGCTACACCTTC
CDR3: CASSASGQLIGYTF

V: TRBV2
J: TRBJ2-5
D: -
size: -
DNA: TGTGCCAGCAGTGAATATTGGCCTAGCGAGACCCAGTACTTC
CDR3: CASSEYWPSETQYF

V: TRBV5-1
J: TRBJ2-1
D: -
size: -
DNA: TGCGCCAGCAGCTTGAAAGGGGATTTGTCCTACAATGAGCAGTTCTTC
CDR3: CASSLKGDLSYNEQFF

V: TRBV2
J: TRBJ2-7
D: TRBD2
size: few
DNA: TGTGCCAGCAGCCAAGCGGGAGGGCCCTACGAGCAGTACTTC
CDR3: CASSQAGGPYEQYF

V: TRBV6-6
J: TRBJ2-7
D: TRBD1
size: -
DNA: TGTGCCAGCAGTTCCGGACAGGCAACTAGATACGAGCAGTACTTC
CDR3: CASSSGQATRYEQYF

V: TRBV11-2
J: TRBJ1-3
D: -
size: -
DNA: TGTGCCAGCAGTTATACAGCGGAAGCCTCCGGAAACACCATATATTTT
CDR3: CASSYTAEASGNTIYF

V: TRBV9
J: TRBJ2-5
D: TRBD2
size: -
DNA: TGTGCCAGCGGGGCAACTAGCGCACTACAAGAGACCCAGTACTTC
CDR3: CASGATSALQETQYF

V: TRBV7-8
J: TRBJ2-1
D: TRBD2
size: -
DNA: TGTGCCAGCAGCTTAGGCCTAGCGGGAAACAATGAGCAGTTCTTC
CDR3: CASSLGLAGNNEQFF

V: TRBV6-5
J: TRBJ1-1
D: -
size: -
DNA: TGTGCCAGCAGTTACGAGAGGCTGAACACTGAAGCTTTCTTT
CDR3: CASSYERLNTEAFF

V: TRBV5-1
J: TRBJ2-5
D: -
size: -
DNA: TGCGCCAGCAGCAGCCAAGACGGGGGATATGAGACCCAGTACTTC
CDR3: CASSSQDGGYETQYF

V: TRBV5-4
J: TRBJ1-1
D: TRBD1
size: -
DNA: TGTGCCAGCAGCTTACTAGGACAGGGAGTCATTCTCAGCGAAGCTTTCTTT
CDR3: CASSLLGQGVILSEAFF

V: TRBV28
J: TRBJ1-2
D: TRBD1
size: -
DNA: TGTGCCAGCAGTTTAGGGACAGGGAGGTTAGGCTATGGCTACACCTTC
CDR3: CASSLGTGRLGYGYTF

V: TRBV28
J: TRBJ2-7
D: TRBD2
size: -
DNA: TGTGCCAGCAGTCTGACTAGCGGGAGGCGTACAGGCGAGCAGTACTTC
CDR3: CASSLTSGRRTGEQYF

V: TRBV19
J: TRBJ2-7
D: -
size: once
DNA: TGTGCCAGTAGTACAAGAGGACAGCTCGAGCAGTACTTC
CDR3: CASSTRGQLEQYF

V: TRBV5-5
J: TRBJ2-7
D: -
size: -
DNA: TGTGCCAGCAGCTTTGAGTCCTACGAGCAGTACTTC
CDR3: CASSFESYEQYF

V: TRBV9
J: TRBJ2-7
D: TRBD2
size: -
DNA: TGTGCCAGCAGCGTTAGCGGGAGTGGATACGAGCAGTACTTC
CDR3: CASSVSGSGYEQYF

V: TRBV28
J: TRBJ2-2
D: -
size: -
DNA: TGTGCCAGCACCAAAGGCTGGAGAAGAACCGGGGAGCTGTTTTTT
CDR3: CASTKGWRRTGELFF

V: TRBV5-6
J: TRBJ1-4
D: -
size: -
DNA: TGTGCCAGCAGCCTACGAAATGAAAAACTGTTTTTT
CDR3: CASSLRNEKLFF

V: TRBV18
J: TRBJ2-1
D: -
size: -
DNA: TGTGCCAGCTCACCCGACAGGTTGAAGGTCGAGTTCTTC
CDR3: CASSPDRLKVEFF

V: TRBV6-1
J: TRBJ1-3
D: -
size: once
DNA: TGTGCCAGCAGTAGGACAGTCTCTGGAAACACCATATATTTT
CDR3: CASSRTVSGNTIYF

V: TRBV6-1
J: TRBJ1-5
D: TRBD1
size: -
DNA: TGTGCCAGCATGGTGGTCCGGGACAGGAATCAGCCCCAGCATTTT
CDR3: CASMVVRDRNQPQHF

V: TRBV9
J: TRBJ2-7
D: TRBD1
size: -
DNA: TGTGCCAGCAGCGCCGGGACAGGGATCTCCTACGAGCAGTACTTC
CDR3: CASSAGTGISYEQYF

V: TRBV28
J: TRBJ2-7
D: -
size: -
DNA: TGTGCCAGCAGGGACATCTACGAGCAGTACTTC
CDR3: CASRDIYEQYF

V: TRBV5-4
J: TRBJ2-2
D: TRBD1
size: -
DNA: TGTGCCAGCAGCTACGCGGACAGGGTTGGCACCGGGGAGCTGTTTTTT
CDR3: CASSYADRVGTGELFF